This T cell receptor beta chain was captured in a study of long-term antiretroviral therapy in people with HIV. V was trimmed by 4 bases and J by 3 bases, leaving 18 bases between them. The CDR3 runs 16 residues. Germline V lookup: CDR1 KGHSH, CDR2 LQKENI. Version v3.0 of the immunoSEQ assay ran at survey level. Here immunoSEQ multiplex PCR was the method, and the copy in TCRdb shows in-frame clones only, minus some. The data contain about 34,000 clones, approximately 84% of them singletons. This chain uses TRBV18 with TRBJ1-1; no clear D. The sequencing here drew on unsorted PBMCs, taken 2.7 to 2.9 years before starting antiretroviral therapy. The TCR comes from a woman aged 25 to 39 with HIV. The CDR3 bases are TGTGCCAGCTCACAATTGGGTGGTACGGAGGACACTGAAGCTTTCTTT. Protein: CASSQLGGTEDTEAFF.